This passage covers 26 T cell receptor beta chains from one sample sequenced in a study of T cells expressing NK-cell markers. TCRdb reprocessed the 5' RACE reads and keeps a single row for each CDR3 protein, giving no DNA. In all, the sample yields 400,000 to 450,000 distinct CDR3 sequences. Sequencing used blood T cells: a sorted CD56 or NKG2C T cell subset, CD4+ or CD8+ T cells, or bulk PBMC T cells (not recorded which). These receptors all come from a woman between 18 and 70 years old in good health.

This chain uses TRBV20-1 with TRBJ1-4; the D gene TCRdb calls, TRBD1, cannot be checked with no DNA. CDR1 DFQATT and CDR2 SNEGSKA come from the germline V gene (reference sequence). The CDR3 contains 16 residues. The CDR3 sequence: CSARGRQDPTNEKLFF.

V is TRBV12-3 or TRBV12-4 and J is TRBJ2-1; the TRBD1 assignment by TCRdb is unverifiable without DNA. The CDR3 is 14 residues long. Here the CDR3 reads CASSLAFRVGEQFF.

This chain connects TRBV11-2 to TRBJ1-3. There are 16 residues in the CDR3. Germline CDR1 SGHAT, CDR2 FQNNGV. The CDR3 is CASSLDGGLSGNTIYF.

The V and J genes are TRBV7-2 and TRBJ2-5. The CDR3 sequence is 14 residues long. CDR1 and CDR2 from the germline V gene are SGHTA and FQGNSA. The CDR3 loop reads CASSLEPTRETQYF.

The CDR3 sequence: CASSLGGQGMETQYF. The V gene is TRBV5-1, the J gene TRBJ2-5; there is no DNA to check the TCRdb D call of TRBD1. CDR1 is SGHRS, CDR2 YFSETQ, per germline. This CDR3 spans 15 amino acids.

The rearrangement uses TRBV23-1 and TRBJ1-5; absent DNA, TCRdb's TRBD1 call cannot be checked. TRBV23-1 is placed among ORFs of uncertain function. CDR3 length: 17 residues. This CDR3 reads CASSQSMEQANNQPQHF.

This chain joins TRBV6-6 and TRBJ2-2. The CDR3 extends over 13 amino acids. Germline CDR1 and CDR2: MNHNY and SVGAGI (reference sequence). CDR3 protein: CASSYSVLGELFF.

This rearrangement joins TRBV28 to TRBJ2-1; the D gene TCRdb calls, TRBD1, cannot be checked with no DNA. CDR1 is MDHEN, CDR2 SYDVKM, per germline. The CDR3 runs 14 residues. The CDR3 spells CASSPPDRGNEQFF. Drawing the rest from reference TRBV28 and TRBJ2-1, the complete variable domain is DVKVTQSSRYLVKRTGEKVFLECVQDMDHENMFWYRQDPGLGLRLIYFSYDVKMKEKGDIPEGYSVSREKKERFSLILESASTNQTSMYLCASSPPDRGNEQFFGPGTRLTVL.

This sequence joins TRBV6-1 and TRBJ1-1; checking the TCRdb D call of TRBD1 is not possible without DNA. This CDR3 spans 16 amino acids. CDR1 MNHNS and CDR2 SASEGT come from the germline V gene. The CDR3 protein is CASSVPGTGGRTEAFF.

The CDR3: CSVAGGYRETQYF. The V gene is TRBV29-1, the J gene TRBJ2-5; TCRdb's assignment of TRBD1 cannot be checked, as there is no DNA. The CDR3 has 13 amino acids. CDR1 and CDR2 (germline): SQVTM, ANQGSEA.

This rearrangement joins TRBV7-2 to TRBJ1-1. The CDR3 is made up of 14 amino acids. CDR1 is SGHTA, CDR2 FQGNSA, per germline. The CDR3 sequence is CASRQGLTNTEAFF. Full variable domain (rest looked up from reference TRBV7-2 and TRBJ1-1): GAGVSQSPSNKVTEKGKDVELRCDPISGHTALYWYRQSLGQGLEFLIYFQGNSAPDKSGLPSDRFSAERTGGSVSTLTIQRTQQEDSAVYLCASRQGLTNTEAFFGQGTRLTVV.

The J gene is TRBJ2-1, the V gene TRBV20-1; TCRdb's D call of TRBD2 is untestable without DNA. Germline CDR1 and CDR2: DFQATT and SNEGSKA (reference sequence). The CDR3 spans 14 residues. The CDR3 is CSPRASSGTNEQFF.

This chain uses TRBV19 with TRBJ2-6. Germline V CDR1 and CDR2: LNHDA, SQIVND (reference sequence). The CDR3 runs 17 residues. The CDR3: CASSIYVGRSGANVLTF.

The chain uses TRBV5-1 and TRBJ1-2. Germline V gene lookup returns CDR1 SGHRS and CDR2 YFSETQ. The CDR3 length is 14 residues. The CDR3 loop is CASSLGPQAYGYTF.

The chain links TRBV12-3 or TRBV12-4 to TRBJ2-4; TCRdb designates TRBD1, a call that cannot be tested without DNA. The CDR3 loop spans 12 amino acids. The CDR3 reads CASMSSAPAKYF.

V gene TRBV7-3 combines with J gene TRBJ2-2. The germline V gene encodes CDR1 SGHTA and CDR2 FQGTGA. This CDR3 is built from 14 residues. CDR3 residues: CASSLSRNTGELFF. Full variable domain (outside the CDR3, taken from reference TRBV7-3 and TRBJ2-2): GAGVSQTPSNKVTEKGKYVELRCDPISGHTALYWYRQSLGQGPEFLIYFQGTGAADDSGLPNDRFFAVRPEGSVSTLKIQRTERGDSAVYLCASSLSRNTGELFFGEGSRLTVL.

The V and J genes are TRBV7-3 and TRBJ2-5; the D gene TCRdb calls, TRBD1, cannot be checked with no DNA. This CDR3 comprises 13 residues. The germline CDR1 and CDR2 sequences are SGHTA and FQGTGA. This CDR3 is CASSDRTDETQYF. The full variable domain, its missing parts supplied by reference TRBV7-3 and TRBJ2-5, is GAGVSQTPSNKVTEKGKYVELRCDPISGHTALYWYRQSLGQGPEFLIYFQGTGAADDSGLPNDRFFAVRPEGSVSTLKIQRTERGDSAVYLCASSDRTDETQYFGPGTRLLVL.

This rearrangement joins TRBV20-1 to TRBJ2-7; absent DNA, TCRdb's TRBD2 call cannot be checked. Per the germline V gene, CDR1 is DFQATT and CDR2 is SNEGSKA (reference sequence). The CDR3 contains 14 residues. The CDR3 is CSATLAGPSYEQYF.

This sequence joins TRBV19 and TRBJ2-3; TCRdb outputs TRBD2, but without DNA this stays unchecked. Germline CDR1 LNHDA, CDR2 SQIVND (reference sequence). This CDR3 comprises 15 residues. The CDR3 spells CASSMGSGGTDTQYF. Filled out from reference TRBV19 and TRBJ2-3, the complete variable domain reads DGGITQSPKYLFRKEGQNVTLSCEQNLNHDAMYWYRQDPGQGLRLIYYSQIVNDFQKGDIAEGYSVSREKKESFPLTVTSAQKNPTAFYLCASSMGSGGTDTQYFGPGTRLTVL.

The CDR3 is CASSQVGSDEAFF. This sequence joins TRBV4-1 and TRBJ1-1. The germline gives CDR1 MGHRA, CDR2 YSYEKL. The CDR3 consists of 13 residues.

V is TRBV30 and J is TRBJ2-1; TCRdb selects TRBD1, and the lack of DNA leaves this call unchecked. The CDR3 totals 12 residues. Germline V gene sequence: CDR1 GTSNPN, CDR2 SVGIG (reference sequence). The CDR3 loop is CAWRTDYNEQFF.

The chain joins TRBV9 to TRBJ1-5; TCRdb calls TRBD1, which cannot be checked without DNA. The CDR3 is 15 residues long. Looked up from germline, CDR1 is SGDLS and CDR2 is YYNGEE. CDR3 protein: CASSPWSYSNQPQHF.

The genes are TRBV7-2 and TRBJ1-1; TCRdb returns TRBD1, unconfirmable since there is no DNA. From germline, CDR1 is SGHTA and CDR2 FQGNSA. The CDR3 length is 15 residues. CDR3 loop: CASSLALLGAGEAFF.

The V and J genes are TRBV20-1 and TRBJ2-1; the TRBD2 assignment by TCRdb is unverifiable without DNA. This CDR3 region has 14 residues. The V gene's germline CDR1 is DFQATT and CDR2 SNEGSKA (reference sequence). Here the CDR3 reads CSARGELPGNEQFF.

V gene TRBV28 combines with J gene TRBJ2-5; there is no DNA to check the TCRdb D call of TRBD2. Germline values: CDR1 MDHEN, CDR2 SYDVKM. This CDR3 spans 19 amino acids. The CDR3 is CASSLSGWGLAGAQETQYF.

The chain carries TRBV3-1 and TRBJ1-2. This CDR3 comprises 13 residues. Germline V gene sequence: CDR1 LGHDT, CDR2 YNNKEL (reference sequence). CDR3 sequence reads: CASSLLVDYGYTF. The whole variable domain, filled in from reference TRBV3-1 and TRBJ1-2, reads DTAVSQTPKYLVTQMGNDKSIKCEQNLGHDTMYWYKQDSKKFLKIMFSYNNKELIINETVPNRFSPKSPDKAHLNLHINSLELGDSAVYFCASSLLVDYGYTFGSGTRLTVV.